The present TCR beta chain was sequenced within a study of early T cells in non-severe SARS-CoV-2 infection. The overall study: Chains from this unsorted whole-blood bulk RNA could not be paired.

Study conclusions and caveats: There was a bias toward anti-spike CD8 responses in VDJdb matching, which missed private and CD4 specificities.

Germline lookup yields CDR1 SQVTM and CDR2 ANQGSEA. The trim removed 5 bases at V and 7 bases at J, leaving 4 bases unmatched. The CDR3 is 14 residues long. Comments on this clonotype: Its specificity is not known.

The library protocol tagged individual cDNA molecules with unique molecular identifiers. Each CDR3 protein gets one entry after TCRdb re-called the 5' RACE reads with MiXCR. The data show around 84,000 distinct CDR3 sequences, with 13% to 15% seen just once and 6% to 7.5% held by the top ten. The TCR comes from an adult who was a healthcare worker with PCR-confirmed SARS-CoV-2 infection or an uninfected control (not recorded which). The chain has TRBV29-1 and TRBJ2-1; TRBD2 aligns across 14 bases. The sequenced material came from whole blood. The CDR3 DNA reads as TGCAGCGTTTGGGGACTAGCGGGAGTAAATGAGCAGTTCTTC. Its protein is CSVWGLAGVNEQFF.